This TCR beta chain is from a study of blood T cell repertoires in COVID-19 (dated by TCRdb to 2020 to 2021). With regard to the full study: Samples from collaborators originated in the United States, Italy and Spain and spanned both the acute and convalescent phases of COVID-19. HLA class I and class II types, where available, came from metadata supplied by the sample provider rather than from assay-based typing. A de-identified subject ID, COVID-19 status, age in years and sex were almost always included in the sample metadata. The samples were drawn from two sources: the first 160 participants of the ongoing ImmuneRACE study, and 1,200 or so subjects contributed by 6 global collaborators. Deeply sampled blood TCRbeta repertoires from subjects exposed to, actively infected with, or recovered from COVID-19 were included in the dataset. The material from the prospective study consisted of cDNA or gDNA derived from T cells, B-cell-depleted T cells, or PBMCs. The repertoires were made available in a free public database intended to serve as a resource for research on the immune response to SARS-CoV-2. What the study reported, not specific to this receptor: The quantity of clinical and demographic metadata differed by source and by participant and was supplied without curation.

Worth noting for this clone: The target of this receptor is not known. Base quality data are lacking; no much larger clone is found one base away.

Spanning cysteine to phenylalanine, the CDR3 consists of 16 amino acids. The CDR3 DNA has 48 bases and is translated from base 1. Per the germline V gene (reference sequence), LNHDA is the CDR1 and SQIVND is the CDR2. At the junction V is shortened by 1 base and J by 2 bases, with 14 bases in between. In the prospective study, participants were roughly 18 to 95 years old, resided in approximately 22 geographic areas of the United States, and were enrolled through a virtual design. In the prospective study, cohorts were assigned on the basis of participant-reported clinical history obtained from a screening survey and a study questionnaire. Recovered participants in ImmuneRACE Cohort 3 were defined as having two consecutive negative NP/OP PCR tests, clearance from a healthcare professional, or resolution of symptoms. In the prospective study, whole blood, serum and a nasopharyngeal or oropharyngeal swab were collected from each participant by mobile phlebotomists. Participants in the prospective study had the option to provide additional blood draws and questionnaires over a roughly two-month period. Before DNA extraction, prospective study blood samples were shipped either frozen or at room temperature.

TCRbeta CDR3 regions were amplified from genomic DNA by means of the immunoSEQ Assay, a bias-controlled multiplex PCR. In the authors' own workflow: The number of nucleated cells in each sample was estimated from the amplification of reference gene primers within the assay. To quantify the absolute abundance of each unique TCRbeta CDR3 rearrangement, sequence reads were collapsed and filtered. For each sample, productive Simpson clonality was calculated as the square root of Simpson's diversity index over productive rearrangements. TCRdb mirrors the immuneACCESS table, restricted to in-frame sequences. Some clones are absent from its copies; in checked studies, under half trace to an unresolved V gene, and the reason for the others is unknown. That table supplies the V and J calls and clone size; D and trimming were determined from the DNA. The table for this sample lists about 340,000 clones; more than 85% of them were counted only once. 18% of the sample is in the top ten clones.

The sequence came from a woman under 40 who had recovered from COVID-19. Sequencing input: PBMCs or T cells enriched from blood (not recorded which). The chain joins TRBV19 to TRBJ2-5, with no D gene named confidently. At the DNA level, the sequence is TGTGCCAGTAGTATAGGCGGAACATTACCACAAGAGACCCAGTACTTC. The translation is CASSIGGTLPQETQYF.